These T cell receptor beta chains were read from a single sample in a study of CD8+ T cells in alopecia areata. Clones were read by immunoSEQ multiplex PCR, and TCRdb kept only the in-frame ones, dropping some. The sample carries about 210,000 clones, less than 65% recorded once. The material was CD4+ T cells sorted from blood, obtained at week 4, from a patient treated with tofacitinib. These receptors all come from a human donor with alopecia areata. CDR3s include the opening cysteine and the closing phenylalanine or tryptophan. D genes are given only for firm matches. Clone size appears in some rows only: once, few, many, or a class for an expanded clone.

d_call	clone_size	j_call	v_call	cdr3_nt	cdr3_aa
TRBD1	many	TRBJ2-5	TRBV7-2	TGTGCCAGCAGTTTCTTCGCCGGGACAGGGGGAGAGACCCAGTACTTC	CASSFFAGTGGETQYF
-	few	TRBJ1-5	TRBV7-2	TGTGCCAGCAGCTTAGGACACCTTAGCAATCAGCCCCAGCATTTT	CASSLGHLSNQPQHF
-	-	TRBJ1-1	TRBV29-1	TGCAGCGTTGGAAGACACGGCCCTTTGAACACTGAAGCTTTCTTT	CSVGRHGPLNTEAFF
-	-	TRBJ2-5	TRBV5-1	TGCGCCAGCAGCTTAGCGTACCAAGAGACCCAGTACTTC	CASSLAYQETQYF
-	-	TRBJ1-5	TRBV7-9	TGTGCCAGCCGGGCCCTGGGCAATCAGCCCCAGCATTTT	CASRALGNQPQHF
-	-	TRBJ1-1	TRBV5-6	TGTGCCAGCAGCTTGTGGGGACCCACAATGAACACTGAAGCTTTCTTT	CASSLWGPTMNTEAFF
TRBD1	-	TRBJ1-1	TRBV30	TGTGCCTGGAGTGTTGCAGGGGGGTCTTATAGAGCTTTCTTT	CAWSVAGGSYRAFF
-	-	TRBJ1-1	TRBV30	TGTGCCTGGAGTGTGGCCTTAGAAGCTTTCTTT	CAWSVALEAFF
TRBD1	-	TRBJ2-6	TRBV29-1	TGCAGCGTGAGACAGGGTGGAGGGGCCAACGTCCTGACTTTC	CSVRQGGGANVLTF
TRBD1	-	TRBJ2-5	TRBV7-2	TGTGCCAGCAGTCTTGACAGGGCGGAGACCCAGTACTTC	CASSLDRAETQYF
-	-	TRBJ1-5	TRBV5-1	TGCGCCAGCAGCTTGTCTGGTGGTCGGGAGCAGCCCCAGCATTTT	CASSLSGGREQPQHF
TRBD2	-	TRBJ2-5	TRBV5-1	TGCGCCAGCAGCTCTGCCCCCCAGCGGGGGACGGAGACCCAGTACTTC	CASSSAPQRGTETQYF
-	-	TRBJ1-1	TRBV6-5	TGTGCCAGCACCACCGACAGGCGGGTGACTGAAGCTTTCTTT	CASTTDRRVTEAFF
-	-	TRBJ2-4	TRBV2	TGTGCCAGCCGAGTGAAGGATGCCAAAAACATTCAGTACTTC	CASRVKDAKNIQYF
-	-	TRBJ2-5	TRBV5-6	TGTGCCAGCAGCTACCAAGAGACCCAGTACTTC	CASSYQETQYF
-	few	TRBJ1-1	TRBV30	TGTGCCTGGAGTGGGAAGCGGGGAGGGATGAACACTGAAGCTTTCTTT	CAWSGKRGGMNTEAFF
-	-	TRBJ1-5	TRBV6-1	TGTGCCAGCCGTACCGATGGGGGCAATCAGCCCCAGCATTTT	CASRTDGGNQPQHF
-	few	TRBJ1-2	TRBV4-1	TGCGCCAGCAGCCAAGATACAAGTAACTATGGCTACACCTTC	CASSQDTSNYGYTF
TRBD2	-	TRBJ2-1	TRBV7-9	TGTGCCAGCAGCTTAGGGCTAGCGGGGGACTCCTACAATGAGCAGTTCTTC	CASSLGLAGDSYNEQFF
-	-	TRBJ2-3	TRBV29-1	TGCAGCGTTGGTCGGGGTGCGAGCACAGATACGCAGTATTTT	CSVGRGASTDTQYF
-	-	TRBJ1-5	TRBV29-1	TGCAGCGTTGAAAGTGTGACAGTTCGGCGGCAGCCCCAGCATTTT	CSVESVTVRRQPQHF
-	-	TRBJ1-2	TRBV27	TGTGCCGGCAGTTTGAAGGGCAGTACTAACTATGGCTACACCTTC	CAGSLKGSTNYGYTF
-	-	TRBJ1-5	TRBV19	TGTGCCAGTACCCCAGGTCGGGGCAATCAGCCCCAGCATTTT	CASTPGRGNQPQHF
TRBD1	-	TRBJ2-3	TRBV6-5	TGTGCCAGCACCAAGGGACAGGGCACAGATACGCAGTATTTT	CASTKGQGTDTQYF
-	-	TRBJ2-7	TRBV5-6	TGTGCCAGCAGCTTGCGGTCGACAGGACGCTACGAGCAGTACTTC	CASSLRSTGRYEQYF
-	-	TRBJ1-1	TRBV4-2	TGTGCCAGCAGCCAAGACAGGGAGAACACTGAAGCTTTCTTT	CASSQDRENTEAFF
TRBD1	-	TRBJ2-1	TRBV9	TGTGCCAGCAGCGACTACAGGGGCCTTAGGGACAATGAGCAGTTCTTC	CASSDYRGLRDNEQFF
-	-	TRBJ1-1	TRBV5-6	TGTGCCAGCAGCCAAGGGTTGGGGTTTACTGAAGCTTTCTTT	CASSQGLGFTEAFF
TRBD1	few	TRBJ1-2	TRBV11-2	TGTGCCAGCAGCTTGGGACAGGGTTTGGACTATGGCTACACCTTC	CASSLGQGLDYGYTF
TRBD2	-	TRBJ2-1	TRBV27	TGTGCCAGCACCGGGGGGGCAGAACGCTACAATGAGCAGTTCTTC	CASTGGAERYNEQFF
-	once	TRBJ2-7	TRBV28	TGTGCCAGCACCCCCAGGGGCCCTTACGAGCAGTACTTC	CASTPRGPYEQYF
TRBD1	once	TRBJ2-5	TRBV7-2	TGTGCCAGCAGTGCCGCGACAGGGGGAGAGACCCAGTACTTC	CASSAATGGETQYF
-	-	TRBJ2-5	TRBV4-2	TGTGCCAGCAGCCAAGAAGCAAATGGGAAAGAGACCCAGTACTTC	CASSQEANGKETQYF
TRBD1	-	TRBJ2-2	TRBV7-6	TGTGCCAGCAGCCCACAGGGGGTGGGCACCGGGGAGCTGTTTTTT	CASSPQGVGTGELFF
-	-	TRBJ2-5	TRBV5-1	TGCGCCAGCAGCTTGATATCCTCCCTCCCCGAGACCCAGTACTTC	CASSLISSLPETQYF
TRBD2	-	TRBJ2-5	TRBV6-6	TGTGCCAGCAGTTACGGCGGGGGGGCCTTAGAGCAGTACTTC	CASSYGGGALEQYF
-	-	TRBJ2-3	TRBV5-6	TGTGCCAGCAGCTTAAGGGGTGTTCGAGATACGCAGTATTTT	CASSLRGVRDTQYF
-	-	TRBJ1-6	TRBV7-9	TGTGCCAGCAGCTTAATCCCAAATGCGGTCGCAAGGAATTCACCCCTCCACTTT	CASSLIPNAVARNSPLHF
-	few	TRBJ2-7	TRBV29-1	TGCAGCAGTGGTTACGAAAGGGAGCAGTACTTC	CSSGYEREQYF
TRBD1	-	TRBJ1-6	TRBV7-9	TGTGCCAGCAGCTTAGCGACAGGGTCGAATAATTCACCCCTCCACTTT	CASSLATGSNNSPLHF
-	-	TRBJ2-2	TRBV9	TGTGCCAGCAGCAACCGGGACACCAACACCGGGGAGCTGTTTTTT	CASSNRDTNTGELFF
-	-	TRBJ1-5	TRBV5-1	TGCGCCAGCAGCTCCGCACCCCTTGACAGCCTCAATCAGCCCCAGCATTTT	CASSSAPLDSLNQPQHF